These 26 T cell receptor beta chains were sequenced from one sample in a study of blood T cell repertoires in COVID-19. Here immunoSEQ multiplex PCR was the method, and the copy in TCRdb shows in-frame clones only, minus some. The sample lists about 99,000 clones; 90% to 95% were seen once. Input material: peripheral blood. The receptor source for this set is a human donor in a cohort sampled during active COVID-19.

The chain combines TRBV18 with TRBJ1-2; TRBD1 agrees at 10 bases. The V segment lost 3 bases and the J segment 3 bases; nucleotides outside the gene matches: 7. The CDR3 covers 16 residues. Germline V gives CDR1 KGHSH, CDR2 LQKENI. The chain's CDR3 is CASSPSRGQGDYGYTF. Written as DNA, the CDR3 is TGTGCCAGCTCACCGTCTCGTGGACAGGGGGACTATGGCTACACCTTC.

J is TRBJ1-4 and V is TRBV29-1, with D tentatively TRBD1 (6 bases). Germline loops: CDR1 SQVTM, CDR2 ANQGSEA. CDR3 size: 13 residues. V was shortened by 4 bases and J by 7 bases, with 13 bases between the two germline ends. Here the CDR3 DNA reads TGCAGCGTTGTAACAGGGACGGGTGAAAAACTGTTTTTT. Protein sequence: CSVVTGTGEKLFF.

V is TRBV3-1 (or the pseudogene TRBV3-2) and J is TRBJ2-3; D perhaps matches TRBD1 (5 bases). V was trimmed by 0 bases and J by 6 bases, leaving 13 bases between them. The CDR3 covers 15 residues. Per germline, CDR1 LGHDT and CDR2 YNNKEL (reference sequence). The CDR3 nucleotides read TGTGCCAGCAGCCAAGAAAGGGGTAGGGCCGATACGCAGTATTTT. It codes for CASSQERGRADTQYF.

The V gene is TRBV7-9, the J gene TRBJ1-2; D is unresolved. The germline V gene encodes CDR1 SEHNR and CDR2 FQNEAQ (reference sequence). With 1 base removed from V and 7 bases from J, the gap between germline ends came to 10 bases. CDR3 length: 13 amino acids. Written as DNA, the CDR3 is TGTGCCAGCAGCTTAGTCCTCCCGGTTGGCTACACCTTC. It yields the protein CASSLVLPVGYTF.

This clone appeared a single time. The chain carries TRBV7-9 and TRBJ1-3; 8 bases align to TRBD1. The germline V gene has CDR1 SEHNR and CDR2 FQNEAQ (reference sequence). The CDR3 consists of 13 residues. With 3 bases clipped from V and 8 bases from J, the junction kept 3 bases outside the gene matches. The CDR3 spells CASSLTGAHTIYF. The CDR3 DNA sequence: TGTGCCAGCAGCTTGACAGGGGCACACACCATATATTTT.

The chain is built from TRBV19 and TRBJ2-5; D perhaps matches TRBD2 (5 bases). The CDR3 length is 17 residues. Between the trimmed V and J ends, which lost 3 bases and 2 bases, there was a span of 19 bases. CDR1 LNHDA and CDR2 SQIVND come from the germline V gene (reference sequence). The CDR3 DNA sequence: TGTGCCAGTAGTATCGGTGGAAGGAAACTAGGGCAAGAGACCCAGTACTTC. It is translated as CASSIGGRKLGQETQYF.

The chain combines TRBV28 with TRBJ1-2, with no clear D. Germline CDR1 and CDR2: MDHEN and SYDVKM. V lost 2 bases, J lost 3 bases, and 13 bases lay in between. The CDR3 loop spans 15 amino acids. The CDR3 spells CASSLKVQDDYGYTF. The CDR3 DNA reads TGTGCCAGCAGTTTAAAAGTCCAGGATGACTATGGCTACACCTTC.

This chain connects TRBV7-9 to TRBJ2-3; 11 bases match TRBD2. This CDR3 is built from 16 residues. Germline assignment: CDR1 SEHNR and CDR2 FQNEAQ (reference sequence). The junction had 8 bases not matched to a gene; V was cut back by 8 bases and J by 1 base. CDR3 nucleotides: TGTGCCAGCGCTAGCGGGGGGAAACTCCGCACAGATACGCAGTATTTT. It encodes CASASGGKLRTDTQYF.

This clone was recorded only once. The chain uses TRBV5-5 and TRBJ1-1; D is perhaps TRBD1 (5 bases). Trimming stripped 6 bases from V and 8 bases from J, with 17 bases between. This CDR3 spans 13 amino acids. Germline loops: CDR1 SGHKS, CDR2 YYEKEE (reference sequence). CDR3 amino acids: CASTWEGPGEAFF. CDR3 nucleotides: TGTGCCAGCACCTGGGAGGGGCCGGGAGAAGCTTTCTTT.

The chain is built from TRBV6-2 or TRBV6-3 and TRBJ1-1; D call uncertain. The CDR3 is 14 amino acids. The V gene lost 6 bases and the J gene lost 5 bases, with 16 bases spanning the gap. Germline V gene lookup returns CDR1 MNHEY and CDR2 SVGEGT. CDR3 amino acids: CASSQIGRRTEAFF. The CDR3 DNA is TGTGCCAGCAGCCAAATCGGAAGGAGGACTGAAGCTTTCTTT.

V and J are TRBV5-1 and TRBJ2-5; a possible D gene is TRBD2 (6 bases). The V gene lost 0 bases and the J gene lost 5 bases, with 14 bases spanning the gap. CDR3 length: 15 amino acids. Germline V lookup: CDR1 SGHRS, CDR2 YFSETQ. CDR3: CASSLEAGYRETQYF. The CDR3 DNA sequence: TGCGCCAGCAGCTTGGAGGCGGGATACCGGGAGACCCAGTACTTC.

The chain has TRBV4-3 and TRBJ1-1; a possible D gene is TRBD1 (6 bases). The CDR3 totals 15 residues. Trimming left V 0 bases short and J 10 bases short, with 18 bases between. The V gene's germline CDR1 is LGHNA and CDR2 YSLEER. The CDR3 here is CASSQDQGLGFGAFF. The CDR3 coding sequence is TGCGCCAGCAGCCAAGATCAGGGGCTCGGGTTCGGAGCTTTCTTT.

Here the CDR3 DNA reads TGTGCCAGCAGTCCATTTCGAAGGAGAGTAAGTGGAAACACCATATATTTT. Its protein is CASSPFRRRVSGNTIYF. The rearrangement uses TRBV28 and TRBJ1-3; D remains ambiguous. Germline assignment: CDR1 MDHEN and CDR2 SYDVKM. The ends were cut back, 5 bases at V and 3 bases at J, with 20 bases in the middle. This CDR3 region has 17 residues.

This chain connects TRBV2 to TRBJ1-1; the D is unclear. CDR3 size: 12 residues. Per the germline V gene, CDR1 is SNHLY and CDR2 is FYNNEI. Trimming cost V 4 bases and J 8 bases, with 11 bases left between them. The CDR3 DNA reads TGTGCCAGCAGTGTTAGTCGAGCGGAAGCTTTCTTT. Translation: CASSVSRAEAFF.

The chain joins TRBV6-2 or TRBV6-3 to TRBJ1-1; D might be TRBD1 (6 bases). The CDR3 has 14 amino acids. The V and J ends lost 4 bases and 4 bases respectively, with 13 bases between them. CDR1 is MNHEY, CDR2 SVGEGT, per germline. CDR3 loop: CASSWYRVGTEAFF. The DNA of the CDR3 is TGTGCCAGCAGTTGGTACAGGGTAGGCACTGAAGCTTTCTTT.

The chain employs TRBV11-2 and TRBJ2-3, with D possibly matching TRBD2 (7 bases). CDR1 SGHAT and CDR2 FQNNGV come from the germline V gene. The V end lost 4 bases, the J end lost 5 bases, and 16 bases lay between the germline ends. The CDR3 has 15 amino acids. The CDR3 here is CASSSRPGGRDTQYF. The CDR3, as DNA: TGTGCCAGCAGCTCCCGCCCGGGGGGCAGAGATACGCAGTATTTT.

The chain joins TRBV10-1 to TRBJ2-7; 13 bases align to TRBD2. Germline V CDR1 and CDR2: WNHNN, SYGVQD (reference sequence). V lost 3 bases, J lost 7 bases, and 9 bases stayed unmatched. The CDR3 is 16 amino acids. CDR3 amino acids: CASSELAGGALGEQYF. In DNA form, the CDR3 reads TGCGCCAGCAGTGAACTAGCGGGAGGGGCACTTGGGGAGCAGTACTTC.

This clone was seen a single time. The chain links TRBV12-5 to TRBJ1-5; D ambiguous. Trimming cost V 1 base and J 4 bases, with 5 bases left between them. Germline CDR1 reads LGHNT; CDR2 reads FRNRAP. The CDR3 consists of 13 residues. CDR3 loop: CASGLDLNQPQHF. The CDR3 DNA reads as TGTGCTAGTGGTTTGGACCTAAATCAGCCCCAGCATTTT. Full variable domain (remainder filled in from reference TRBV12-5 and TRBJ1-5): DARVTQTPRHKVTEMGQEVTMRCQPILGHNTVFWYRQTMMQGLELLAYFRNRAPLDDSGMPKDRFSAEMPDATLATLKIQPSEPRDSAVYFCASGLDLNQPQHFGDGTRLSIL.

This chain links TRBV7-2 with TRBJ1-2; D gene ambiguous. Germline loops: CDR1 SGHTA, CDR2 FQGNSA. This CDR3 comprises 15 residues. The V and J ends lost 4 bases and 7 bases respectively, with 19 bases between them. CDR3 in DNA: TGTGCCAGCAGCTCCCACATGGGCCGGTCCGGTGGCTACACCTTC. This encodes CASSSHMGRSGGYTF. The entire variable domain, with the rest obtained from reference TRBV7-2 and TRBJ1-2, is as follows: GAGVSQSPSNKVTEKGKDVELRCDPISGHTALYWYRQSLGQGLEFLIYFQGNSAPDKSGLPSDRFSAERTGGSVSTLTIQRTQQEDSAVYLCASSSHMGRSGGYTFGSGTRLTVV.

The chain has TRBV7-9 and TRBJ1-1; 10 positions match TRBD1. Trimming took 1 base from V and 3 from J; bases not matched to a gene: 8. CDR1 and CDR2 from the germline V gene are SEHNR and FQNEAQ (reference sequence). The CDR3 is made up of 17 amino acids. Written as DNA, the CDR3 is TGTGCCAGCAGCTTAGGGCCGGGACAGGGGTTACACACTGAAGCTTTCTTT. It codes for CASSLGPGQGLHTEAFF.

The chain recombines TRBV30 with TRBJ2-1; TRBD2 might be the D (7 bases). V was clipped by 0 bases and J by 5 bases, with 20 bases between them. Germline CDR1 GTSNPN, CDR2 SVGIG (reference sequence). The CDR3 has 17 residues. The CDR3 loop is CAWSVWEGTGHHNEQFF. The CDR3 bases are TGTGCCTGGAGTGTATGGGAGGGTACGGGACACCACAATGAGCAGTTCTTC.

This chain uses TRBV6-5 with TRBJ2-2; a weak D match, TRBD2 (6 bases). The V and J ends lost 6 bases and 5 bases respectively, with 13 bases between them. CDR3 length: 14 amino acids. The germline gives CDR1 MNHEY, CDR2 SVGAGI. In nucleotides, the CDR3 is TGTGCCAGCAGGCGGGGAGGTTCGACCGGGGAGCTGTTTTTT. It specifies CASRRGGSTGELFF.

V gene TRBV4-2 combines with J gene TRBJ2-7, with 9 bases that match TRBD2. This CDR3 has 15 amino acids. Per the germline V gene, CDR1 is LGHNA and CDR2 is YNFKEQ. The V and J ends lost 0 bases and 5 bases, in that order; junction bases with no gene match: 5. The CDR3 DNA follows: TGTGCCAGCAGCCAAGAGGAGCGGGAGGATGACGAGCAGTACTTC. It translates to CASSQEEREDDEQYF.

This clone was counted between two and nine times. The V and J genes are TRBV29-1 and TRBJ2-7, with a weak D call TRBD2 (6 bases). Trimming cost V 5 bases and J 3 bases, with 20 bases left between them. Germline loops: CDR1 SQVTM, CDR2 ANQGSEA. CDR3 length: 15 residues. CDR3 in DNA: TGCAGCGTTCAAGGGGACGGGGGACGGAACTACGAGCAGTACTTC. It encodes CSVQGDGGRNYEQYF.

The rearrangement uses TRBV14 and TRBJ2-2, with 12 nucleotides matching TRBD2. This CDR3 region has 16 residues. CDR1 SGHDN and CDR2 FVKESK come from the germline V gene. The V gene end was trimmed by 4 bases and the J gene end by 4 bases; junction bases not matched to a gene: 4. The CDR3 loop reads CASSLLGLAGTGELFF. The CDR3, as DNA: TGTGCCAGCAGCCTCTTGGGACTAGCGGGCACCGGGGAGCTGTTTTTT.

V and J are TRBV5-6 and TRBJ2-3, with 8 bases that match TRBD2. With V trimmed by 6 bases and J by 1 base, 4 bases remained unmatched. The germline CDR1 and CDR2 sequences are SGHDT and YYEEEE. This CDR3 has 14 residues. Here the CDR3 DNA reads TGTGCCAGCACAAAACTAGCGGGCACAGATACGCAGTATTTT. Protein sequence: CASTKLAGTDTQYF.